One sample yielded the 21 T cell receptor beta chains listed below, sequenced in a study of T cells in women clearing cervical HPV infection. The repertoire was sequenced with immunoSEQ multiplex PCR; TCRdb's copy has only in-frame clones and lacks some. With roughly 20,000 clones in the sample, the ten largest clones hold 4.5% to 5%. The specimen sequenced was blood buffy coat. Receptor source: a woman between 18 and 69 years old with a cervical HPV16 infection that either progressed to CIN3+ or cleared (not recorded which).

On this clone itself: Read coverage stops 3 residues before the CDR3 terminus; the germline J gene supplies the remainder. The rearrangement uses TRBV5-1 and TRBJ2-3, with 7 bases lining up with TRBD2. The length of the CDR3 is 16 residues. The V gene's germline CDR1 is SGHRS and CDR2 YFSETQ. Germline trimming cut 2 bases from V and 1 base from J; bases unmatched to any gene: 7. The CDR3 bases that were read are TGCGCCAGCAGCTTAAACGTGCTAGCGGGCACAGATACG. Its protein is CASSLNVLAGTDT. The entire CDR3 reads CASSLNVLAGTDTQYF.

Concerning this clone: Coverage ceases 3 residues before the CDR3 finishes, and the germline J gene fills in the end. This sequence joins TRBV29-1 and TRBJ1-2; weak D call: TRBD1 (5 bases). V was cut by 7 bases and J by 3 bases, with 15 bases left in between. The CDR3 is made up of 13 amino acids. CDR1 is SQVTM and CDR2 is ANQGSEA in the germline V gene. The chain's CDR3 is CSAKRGGDYGYTF. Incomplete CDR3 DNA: TGCAGCGCAAAGCGGGGGGGAGACTATGGC. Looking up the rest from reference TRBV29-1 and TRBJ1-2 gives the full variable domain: SAVISQKPSRDICQRGTSLTIQCQVDSQVTMMFWYRQQPGQSLTLIATANQGSEATYESGFVIDKFPISRPNLTFSTLTVSNMSPEDSSIYLCSAKRGGDYGYTFGSGTRLTVV.

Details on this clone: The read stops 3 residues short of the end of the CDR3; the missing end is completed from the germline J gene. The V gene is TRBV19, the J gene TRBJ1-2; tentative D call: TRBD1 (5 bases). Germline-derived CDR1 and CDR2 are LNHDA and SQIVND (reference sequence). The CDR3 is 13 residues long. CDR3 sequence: CASSIAGGKGYTF. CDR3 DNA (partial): TGTGCCAGTAGTATCGCCGGGGGAAAAGGC.

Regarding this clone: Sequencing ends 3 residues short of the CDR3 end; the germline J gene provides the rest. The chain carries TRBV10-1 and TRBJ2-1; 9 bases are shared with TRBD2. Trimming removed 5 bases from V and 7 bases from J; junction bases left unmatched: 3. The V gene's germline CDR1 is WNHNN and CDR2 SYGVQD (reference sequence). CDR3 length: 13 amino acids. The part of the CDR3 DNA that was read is TGCGCCAGCAGTCCTAGCGGGAATAATGAG. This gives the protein CASSPSGNNE. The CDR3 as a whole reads CASSPSGNNEQFF.

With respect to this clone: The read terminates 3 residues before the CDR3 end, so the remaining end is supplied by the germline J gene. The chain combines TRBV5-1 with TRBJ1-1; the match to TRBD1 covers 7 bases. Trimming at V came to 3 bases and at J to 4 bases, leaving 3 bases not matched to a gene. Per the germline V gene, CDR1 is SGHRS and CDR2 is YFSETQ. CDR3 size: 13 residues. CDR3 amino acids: CASSSQGGTEAFF. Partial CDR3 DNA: TGCGCCAGCAGCTCCCAGGGGGGCACTGAA.

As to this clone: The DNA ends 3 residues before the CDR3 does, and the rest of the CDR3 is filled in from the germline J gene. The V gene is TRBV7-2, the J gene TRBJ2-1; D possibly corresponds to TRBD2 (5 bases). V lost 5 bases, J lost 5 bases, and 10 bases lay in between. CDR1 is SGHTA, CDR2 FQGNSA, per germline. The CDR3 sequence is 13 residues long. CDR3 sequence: CASSIGLNNEQFF. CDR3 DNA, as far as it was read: TGTGCCAGCAGCATAGGACTTAACAATGAG.

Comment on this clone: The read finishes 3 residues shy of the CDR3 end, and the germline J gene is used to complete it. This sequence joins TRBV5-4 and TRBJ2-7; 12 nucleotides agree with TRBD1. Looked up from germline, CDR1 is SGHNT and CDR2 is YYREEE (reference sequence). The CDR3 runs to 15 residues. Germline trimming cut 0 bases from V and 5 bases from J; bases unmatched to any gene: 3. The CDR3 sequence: CASSLGGQGAHEQYF. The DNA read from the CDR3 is TGTGCCAGCAGCTTGGGGGGACAGGGGGCTCACGAG.

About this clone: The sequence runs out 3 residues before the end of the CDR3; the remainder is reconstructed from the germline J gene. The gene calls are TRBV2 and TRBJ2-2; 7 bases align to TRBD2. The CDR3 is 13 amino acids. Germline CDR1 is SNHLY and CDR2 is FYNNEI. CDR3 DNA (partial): TGTGCCAGCAGTGAATGGGGGGGGGTGAAG. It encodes CASSEWGGVK. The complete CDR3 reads CASSEWGGVKLFF. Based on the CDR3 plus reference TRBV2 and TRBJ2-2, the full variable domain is EPEVTQTPSHQVTQMGQEVILRCVPISNHLYFYWYRQILGQKVEFLVSFYNNEISEKSEIFDDQFSVERPDGSNFTLKIRSTKLEDSAMYFCASSEWGGVKLFFGEGSRLTVL.

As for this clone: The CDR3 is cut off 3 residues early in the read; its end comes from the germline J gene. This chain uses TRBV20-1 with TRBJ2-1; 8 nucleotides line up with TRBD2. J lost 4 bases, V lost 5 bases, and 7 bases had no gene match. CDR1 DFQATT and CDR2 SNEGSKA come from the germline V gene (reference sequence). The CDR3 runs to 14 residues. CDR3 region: CSAQIGGGYNEQFF. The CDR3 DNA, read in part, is TGCAGTGCTCAGATCGGGGGGGGTTACAATGAG.

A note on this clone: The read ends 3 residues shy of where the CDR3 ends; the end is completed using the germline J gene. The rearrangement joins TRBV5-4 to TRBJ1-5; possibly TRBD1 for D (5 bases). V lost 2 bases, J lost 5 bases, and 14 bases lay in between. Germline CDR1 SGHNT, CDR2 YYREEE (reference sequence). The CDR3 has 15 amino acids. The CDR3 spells CASSFQGERHQPQHF. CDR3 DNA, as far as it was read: TGTGCCAGCAGCTTCCAGGGAGAAAGGCATCAGCCC.

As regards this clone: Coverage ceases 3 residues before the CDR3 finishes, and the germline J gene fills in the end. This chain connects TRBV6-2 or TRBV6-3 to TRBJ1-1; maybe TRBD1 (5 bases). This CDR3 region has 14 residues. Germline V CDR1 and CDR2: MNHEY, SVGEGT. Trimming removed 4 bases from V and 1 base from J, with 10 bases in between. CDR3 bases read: TGTGCCAGCAGTTTTACAGGACAGAACACTGAA. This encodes CASSFTGQNTE. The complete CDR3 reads CASSFTGQNTEAFF.

CDR3 loop: CARSLKGVNTEAFF. The CDR3 bases that were read are TGTGCCAGAAGCTTGAAGGGGGTGAACACTGAA. This chain joins TRBV5-3 and TRBJ1-1; possible D gene TRBD1, 6 bases. From the germline J gene comes the end of the CDR3, since the read stops 3 residues before it. TRBV5-3 is an ORF, and what it does is uncertain. Trimming stripped 1 base from V and 0 bases from J, with 7 bases between. The CDR3 is 14 residues long.

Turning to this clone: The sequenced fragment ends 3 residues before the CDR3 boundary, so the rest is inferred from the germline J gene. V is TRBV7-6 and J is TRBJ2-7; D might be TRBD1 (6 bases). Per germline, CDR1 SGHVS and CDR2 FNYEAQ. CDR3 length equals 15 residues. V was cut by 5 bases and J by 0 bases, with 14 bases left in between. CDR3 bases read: TGTGCCAGCAGCACCGGACAGTCCCTCTCCTACGAG. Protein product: CASSTGQSLSYE. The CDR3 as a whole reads CASSTGQSLSYEQYF.

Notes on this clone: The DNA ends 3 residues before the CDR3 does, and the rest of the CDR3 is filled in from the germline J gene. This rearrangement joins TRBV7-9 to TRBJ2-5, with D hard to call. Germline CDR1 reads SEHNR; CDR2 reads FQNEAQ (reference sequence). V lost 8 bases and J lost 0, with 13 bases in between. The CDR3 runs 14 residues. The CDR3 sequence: CASATVANQETQYF. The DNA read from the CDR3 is TGTGCCAGCGCCACGGTCGCGAACCAAGAGACC.

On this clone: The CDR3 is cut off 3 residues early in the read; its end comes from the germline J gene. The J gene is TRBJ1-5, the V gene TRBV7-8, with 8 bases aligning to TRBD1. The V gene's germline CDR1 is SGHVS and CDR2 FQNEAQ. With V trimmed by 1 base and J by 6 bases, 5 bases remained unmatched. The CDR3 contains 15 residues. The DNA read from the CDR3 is TGTGCCAGCAGCTTAGGACAGGGGAGCGGTCAGCCC. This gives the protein CASSLGQGSGQP. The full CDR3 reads CASSLGQGSGQPQHF.

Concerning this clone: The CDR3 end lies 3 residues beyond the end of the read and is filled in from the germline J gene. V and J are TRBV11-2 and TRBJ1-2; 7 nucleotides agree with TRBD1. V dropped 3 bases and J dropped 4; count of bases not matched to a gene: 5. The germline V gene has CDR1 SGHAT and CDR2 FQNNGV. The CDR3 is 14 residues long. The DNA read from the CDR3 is TGTGCCAGCAGCTTCCGACAGGGACCCTATGGC. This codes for CASSFRQGPYG. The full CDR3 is CASSFRQGPYGYTF.

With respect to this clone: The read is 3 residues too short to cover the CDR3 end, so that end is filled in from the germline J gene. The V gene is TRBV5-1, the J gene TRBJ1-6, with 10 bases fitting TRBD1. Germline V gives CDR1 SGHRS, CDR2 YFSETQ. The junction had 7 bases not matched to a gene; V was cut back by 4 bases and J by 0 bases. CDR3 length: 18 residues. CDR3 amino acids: CASSTGQGDSSYNSPLHF. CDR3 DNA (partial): TGCGCCAGCAGCACCGGACAGGGGGACAGCTCCTATAATTCACCC.

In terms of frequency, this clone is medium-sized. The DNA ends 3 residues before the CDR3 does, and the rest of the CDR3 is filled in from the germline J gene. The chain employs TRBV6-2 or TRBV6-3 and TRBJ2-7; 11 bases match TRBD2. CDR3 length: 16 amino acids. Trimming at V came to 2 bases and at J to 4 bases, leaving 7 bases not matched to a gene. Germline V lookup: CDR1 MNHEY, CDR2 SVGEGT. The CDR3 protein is CASSYPGLAGIYEQYF. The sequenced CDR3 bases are TGTGCCAGCAGTTACCCCGGACTAGCGGGCATATACGAG.

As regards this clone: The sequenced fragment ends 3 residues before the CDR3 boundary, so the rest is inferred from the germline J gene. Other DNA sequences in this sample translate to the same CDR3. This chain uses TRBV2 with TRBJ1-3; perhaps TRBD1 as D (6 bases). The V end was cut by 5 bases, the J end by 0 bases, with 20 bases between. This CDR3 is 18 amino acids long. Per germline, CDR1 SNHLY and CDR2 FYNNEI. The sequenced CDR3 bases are TGTGCCAGCAGTACTCCTGCTGGGGGCGCGGGCTCTGGAAACACC. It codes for CASSTPAGGAGSGNT. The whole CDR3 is CASSTPAGGAGSGNTIYF.

CDR3 DNA (partial): TGTGCCAGCAGCTCCTCCTATGGC. This sequence encodes CASSSSYG. The CDR3, in full, reads CASSSSYGYTF. The chain carries TRBV7-9 and TRBJ1-2; D remains ambiguous. The sequenced fragment ends 3 residues before the CDR3 boundary, so the rest is inferred from the germline J gene. V dropped 4 bases and J dropped 4 bases, with 4 bases sitting between them. The CDR3 covers 11 residues. CDR1 SEHNR and CDR2 FQNEAQ come from the germline V gene (reference sequence).

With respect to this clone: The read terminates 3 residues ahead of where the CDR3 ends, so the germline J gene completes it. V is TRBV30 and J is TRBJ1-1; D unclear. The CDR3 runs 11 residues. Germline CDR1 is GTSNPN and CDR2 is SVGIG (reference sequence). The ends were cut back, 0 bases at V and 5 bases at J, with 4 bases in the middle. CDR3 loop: CAWSVLTEAFF. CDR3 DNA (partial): TGTGCCTGGAGTGTTCTGACTGAA.